The 16 T cell receptor beta chains below were found in one sample sequenced in a study of cytomegalovirus exposure and HLA in healthy donors. The study ran its PCR with 60 Vbeta and 13 Jbeta primers. The table came from immunoSEQ multiplex PCR; TCRdb's copy has only in-frame clones and leaves some out. In the table there are roughly 150,000 clones, roughly 78% of which are singletons. Sequenced input: PBMCs. The receptors come from a man aged 25-45 years in good health.

The chain couples TRBV9 to TRBJ2-1, with no clear D. This CDR3 has 15 amino acids. The ends were cut back, 4 bases at V and 3 bases at J, with 14 bases in the middle. Per germline, CDR1 SGDLS and CDR2 YYNGEE. The CDR3 DNA sequence: TGTGCCAGCAGCCCTAAGGAGTTCTACTACAATGAGCAGTTCTTC. It specifies CASSPKEFYYNEQFF.

The DNA for the CDR3 is TGTGCCAGCAGCGTCCCTCTAGCCGTCACAGATACGCAGTATTTT. Amino acids: CASSVPLAVTDTQYF. This rearrangement joins TRBV9 to TRBJ2-3, with D possibly matching TRBD2 (5 bases). The CDR3 length is 15 residues. The V gene lost 2 bases and the J gene lost 2 bases, with 12 bases spanning the gap. CDR1 is SGDLS and CDR2 is YYNGEE in the germline V gene.

This clone was seen a handful of times. The J gene is TRBJ2-1, the V gene TRBV9; TRBD2 agrees at 8 bases. The CDR3 length is 14 residues. CDR1 is SGDLS, CDR2 YYNGEE, per germline. V dropped 6 bases and J dropped 2; count of bases not matched to a gene: 4. The CDR3 region has the DNA TGTGCCAGCAATAGCGGGGATACCTACAATGAGCAGTTCTTC. It is translated as CASNSGDTYNEQFF.

This sequence joins TRBV23-1 and TRBJ2-7; D is uncertain. TRBV23-1 is an ORF for which the function is uncertain. The CDR3 totals 15 residues. V lost 2 bases, J lost 3 bases, and 14 bases lay in between. The CDR3 loop reads CASSQAHTPYYEQYF. In nucleotides, the CDR3 is TGCGCCAGCAGTCAAGCGCATACCCCCTACTACGAGCAGTACTTC.

The chain employs TRBV27 and TRBJ2-7, with 10 nucleotides matching TRBD2. Germline-derived CDR1 and CDR2 are MNHEY and SMNVEV (reference sequence). V shed 3 bases, J shed 4 bases, and the junction held 3 bases outside the gene matches. The CDR3 consists of 14 residues. The DNA for the CDR3 is TGTGCCAGCAGTTTTTCTAGCGGGAGTTACGAGCAGTACTTC. The encoded protein is CASSFSSGSYEQYF.

The gene calls are TRBV5-1 and TRBJ1-3; 11 bases are shared with TRBD1. The junction had 8 bases not matched to a gene; V was cut back by 4 bases and J by 2 bases. CDR1 and CDR2 from the germline V gene are SGHRS and YFSETQ. This CDR3 is 17 amino acids long. The CDR3 spells CASSPWGTGGTGNTIYF. The CDR3, as DNA: TGCGCCAGCAGCCCCTGGGGGACAGGGGGAACTGGAAACACCATATATTTT.

A note on this clone: The junction differs from germline at one of its ends, possibly a read error. The V gene is TRBV7-9, the J gene TRBJ1-2; the D is unclear. This CDR3 is built from 12 residues. Germline CDR1 and CDR2: SEHNR and FQNEAQ (reference sequence). The CDR3 is CSSSLQMDGYTF. In DNA form, the CDR3 reads TGTTCCAGCAGCTTGCAGATGGATGGCTACACCTTC.

V usage is TRBV6-5 and J usage is TRBJ1-2; a weak D match, TRBD1 (6 bases). Looked up from germline, CDR1 is MNHEY and CDR2 is SVGAGI. CDR3 length equals 13 residues. Trimming took off 7 bases at V and 8 bases at J, with 17 bases between the two ends. DNA for the CDR3: TGTGCCAGCAAGTACTCGGGGGCGGAGGGCTACACCTTC. Protein product: CASKYSGAEGYTF.

The gene calls are TRBV4-1 and TRBJ2-7; D is undetermined. CDR3 size: 11 residues. CDR1 and CDR2 from the germline V gene are MGHRA and YSYEKL. The V and J ends lost 1 base and 7 bases respectively, with 5 bases between them. CDR3 region: CASSQAYEQYF. The DNA of the CDR3 is TGCGCCAGCAGCCAAGCGTATGAGCAGTACTTC.

The rearrangement uses TRBV19 and TRBJ1-3, with a weak D call TRBD1 (6 bases). The CDR3 spans 13 residues. The V end lost 7 bases, the J end lost 2 bases, and 9 bases lay between the germline ends. Germline V gene sequence: CDR1 LNHDA, CDR2 SQIVND (reference sequence). The CDR3 loop is CASNDRTGNTIYF. DNA for the CDR3: TGTGCCAGTAACGACAGGACTGGAAACACCATATATTTT.

The chain employs TRBV29-1 and TRBJ2-1; D is undetermined. Trimming removed 6 bases at V and 0 bases at J, with 9 bases between. Germline CDR1 and CDR2: SQVTM and ANQGSEA. The CDR3 contains 13 residues. The CDR3: CSVLTSSYNEQFF. CDR3 sequence (DNA): TGCAGCGTCCTTACGAGCTCCTACAATGAGCAGTTCTTC.

The chain is built from TRBV21-1 and TRBJ2-5; TRBD1 is the table's D call and was not checked against the DNA. The J call is doubtful: the DNA matches TRBJ2-7 better. TRBV21-1 is flagged as a pseudogene. The CDR3 is 19 amino acids. As DNA, the CDR3 is TGTGCCAGCAGCAGAGAACACAGGGAAAAGGAAAACGGAGACTACGAGCAGTACTTC. Protein: CASSREHREKENGDYEQYF.

The V and J genes are TRBV19 and TRBJ1-1; D remains unclear. This CDR3 has 13 amino acids. Germline CDR1 LNHDA, CDR2 SQIVND (reference sequence). V shed 7 bases and J shed 0 bases, with 9 bases lying between them. The CDR3, as DNA: TGTGCCAGTACCACGCGGGTGAACACTGAAGCTTTCTTT. Translation: CASTTRVNTEAFF.

Notes on this clone: A junction boundary mismatches the germline segment, possibly from a read error. The V and J genes are TRBV7-9 and TRBJ2-1; a possible D gene is TRBD2 (6 bases). Germline V lookup: CDR1 SEHNR, CDR2 FQNEAQ (reference sequence). CDR3 length equals 15 residues. CDR3 protein: CSSSFDSGPYNEQFF. The CDR3 region has the DNA TGTTCCAGCAGCTTCGATAGCGGCCCCTACAATGAGCAGTTCTTC.

The chain is built from TRBV6-1 and TRBJ1-1, with a tentative D call TRBD1 (6 bases). Trimming left V 4 bases short and J 4 bases short, with 19 bases between. Per germline, CDR1 MNHNS and CDR2 SASEGT. The CDR3 is 16 residues long. The CDR3, as DNA: TGTGCCAGCAGTGCCCTCCCAGGGGCATGGGCCACTGAAGCTTTCTTT. It encodes CASSALPGAWATEAFF.

The chain is built from TRBV11-2 and TRBJ1-1; 9 positions match TRBD1. CDR3 length: 13 residues. CDR1 and CDR2 from the germline V gene are SGHAT and FQNNGV. The V gene end was trimmed by 5 bases and the J gene end by 10 bases; junction bases not matched to a gene: 8. CDR3 sequence reads: CASSVGQGRGAFF. The DNA of the CDR3 is TGTGCCAGCAGCGTAGGACAGGGGAGGGGAGCTTTCTTT. The full variable domain, with the rest looked up from reference TRBV11-2 and TRBJ1-1, is EAGVAQSPRYKIIEKRQSVAFWCNPISGHATLYWYQQILGQGPKLLIQFQNNGVVDDSQLPKDRFSAERLKGVDSTLKIQPAKLEDSAVYLCASSVGQGRGAFFGQGTRLTVV.